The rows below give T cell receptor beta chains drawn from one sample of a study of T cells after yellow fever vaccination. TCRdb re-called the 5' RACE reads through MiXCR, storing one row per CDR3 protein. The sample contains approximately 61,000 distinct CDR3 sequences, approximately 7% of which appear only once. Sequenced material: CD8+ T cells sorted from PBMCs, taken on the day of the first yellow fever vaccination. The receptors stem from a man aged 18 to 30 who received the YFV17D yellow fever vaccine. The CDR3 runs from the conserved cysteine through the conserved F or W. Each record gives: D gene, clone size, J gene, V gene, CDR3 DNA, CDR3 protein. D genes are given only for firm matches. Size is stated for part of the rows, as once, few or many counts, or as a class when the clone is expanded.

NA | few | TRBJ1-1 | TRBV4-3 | TGCGCCAGCAGCCAAGATGAGTTCGGGGCAGGGAAGGTAAACACTGAAGCTTTCTTT | CASSQDEFGAGKVNTEAFF
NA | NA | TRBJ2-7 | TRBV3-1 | TGTGCCAGCAGCCAGACGGGGGCCTACGAGCAGTACTTC | CASSQTGAYEQYF
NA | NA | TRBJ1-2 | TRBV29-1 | TGCAGCGTTGACCCACAGGAGACAGGCAACTATGGCTACACCTTC | CSVDPQETGNYGYTF
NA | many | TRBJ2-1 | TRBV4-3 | TGCGCCAGCAGCCCCGGTTCTAGCTCCTACAATGAGCAGTTCTTC | CASSPGSSSYNEQFF
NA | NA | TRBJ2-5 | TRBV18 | TGTGCCAGCTCACCACCGCAAGGACCCCAGACCCAGTACTTC | CASSPPQGPQTQYF
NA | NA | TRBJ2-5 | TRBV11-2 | TGTGCCAGCAGATTTCCCGGGGGAGCGGAGACCCAGTACTTC | CASRFPGGAETQYF
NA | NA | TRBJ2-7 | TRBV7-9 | TGTGCCAGCAGCTTAGGTGTGGGGAGCTCCTACGAGCAGTACTTC | CASSLGVGSSYEQYF
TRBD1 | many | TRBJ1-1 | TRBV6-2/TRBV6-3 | TGTGCCAGCAGTCCCCGGACAGGGCCAAGTCAGGGTGAAGCTTTCTTT | CASSPRTGPSQGEAFF
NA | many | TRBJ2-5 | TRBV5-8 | TGTGCCAGCAGCAAACCCTTAAGGTGGTCATCACAAGAGACCCAGTACTTC | CASSKPLRWSSQETQYF
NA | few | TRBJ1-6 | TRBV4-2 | TGTGCCAGCAGCCAAGTGGAGAATTCACCCCTCCACTTT | CASSQVENSPLHF
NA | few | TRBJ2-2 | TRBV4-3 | TGCGCCAGCAGCCATCGGACTGTAGGGTGGGGGACCACCGGGGAGCTGTTTTTT | CASSHRTVGWGTTGELFF
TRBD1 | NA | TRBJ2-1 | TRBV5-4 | TGTGCCACCCTAGGACAGGGGACAGGGCCACCCTACAATGAGCAGTTCTTC | CATLGQGTGPPYNEQFF
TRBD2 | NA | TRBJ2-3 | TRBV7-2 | TGTGCCAGCAGCTTAGCCGGGTTTAGGGTAGCGGGGAGGCCAGATACGCAGTATTTT | CASSLAGFRVAGRPDTQYF
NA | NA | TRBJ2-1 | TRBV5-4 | TGTGCCAGCAGCCTGGAAGTAGTGGACAATGAGCAGTTCTTC | CASSLEVVDNEQFF
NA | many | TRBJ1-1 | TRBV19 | TGTGCCAGTAGTATTGGGTTGAGCGCCCCGGCCACTGAAGCTTTCTTT | CASSIGLSAPATEAFF
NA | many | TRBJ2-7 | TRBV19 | TGTGCCACCCAAGACACCAACGGCTACGAGCAGTACTTC | CATQDTNGYEQYF
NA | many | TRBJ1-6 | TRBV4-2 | TGTGCCAGCAGCCGGGACCTTCTGAACCTCAATTCACCCCTCCACTTT | CASSRDLLNLNSPLHF
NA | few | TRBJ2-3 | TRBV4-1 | TGCGCCAGCAGCCAAGATGGCCCGGGCGCCAACACAGATACGCAGTATTTT | CASSQDGPGANTDTQYF
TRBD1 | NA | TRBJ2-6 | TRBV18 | TGTGCCAGCTCAGTCCCTACAGGGGCTGGGGCCAACGTCCTGACTTTC | CASSVPTGAGANVLTF
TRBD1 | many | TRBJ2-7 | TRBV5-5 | TGTGCCAGCAGCGCCGGACAGGGAGCCTACGAGCAGTACTTC | CASSAGQGAYEQYF